These 5 T cell receptor beta chains share one sample of origin, sequenced in a study of CD8 T cells in ankylosing spondylitis. One entry per CDR3 protein results from TCRdb running MiXCR on the 5' RACE reads. The sample contains more than 250,000 distinct CDR3 sequences, around 10% of which appear only once. The source material was blood, either unsorted or a sorted T cell fraction (not recorded which). All receptors come from a female donor with ankylosing spondylitis or in good health (not recorded which).

This chain connects TRBV20-1 to TRBJ1-5, with a possible D match to TRBD1 (5 bases). This CDR3 contains 16 residues. V was pared by 0 bases and J by 3 bases, with 15 bases between. Germline-derived CDR1 and CDR2 are DFQATT and SNEGSKA (reference sequence). The CDR3 loop reads CSAREPGRLINQPQHF. The CDR3 region has the DNA TGCAGTGCTAGAGAGCCAGGGCGGTTAATCAATCAGCCCCAGCATTTT.

Ten or more counts support this clonotype. The rearrangement uses TRBV29-1 and TRBJ1-5; possible D gene TRBD1, 5 bases. The CDR3 contains 12 residues. The germline V gene encodes CDR1 SQVTM and CDR2 ANQGSEA. V was trimmed by 7 bases and J by 4 bases, leaving 11 bases between them. The CDR3 reads CSGGERNQPQHF. In DNA form, the CDR3 reads TGCAGCGGAGGGGAGCGAAATCAGCCCCAGCATTTT.

This clonotype was detected only a few times. J is TRBJ2-7 and V is TRBV20-1, with 7 bases matching TRBD2. Germline V CDR1 and CDR2: DFQATT, SNEGSKA (reference sequence). After removal of 2 bases from V and 2 bases from J, the junction contained 9 bases not matched to a gene. CDR3 length equals 15 residues. CDR3 loop: CSARNLLAAPYEQYF. Written as DNA, the CDR3 is TGCAGTGCTAGAAATCTTCTAGCGGCCCCCTACGAGCAGTACTTC.

In this sample, this clonotype turned up a few times. The chain couples TRBV20-1 to TRBJ2-7; D is unresolved. The CDR3 loop spans 14 amino acids. The V end lost 0 bases, the J end lost 3 bases, and 12 bases lay between the germline ends. From germline, CDR1 is DFQATT and CDR2 SNEGSKA (reference sequence). This chain's CDR3 is CSARDASRDYEQYF. As DNA, the CDR3 is TGCAGTGCTAGAGACGCCAGCCGTGACTACGAGCAGTACTTC.

This clonotype was counted a few times. CDR3 amino acids: CASSSQGLEQFF. The DNA of the CDR3 is TGTGCCAGCAGCTCACAGGGACTTGAGCAGTTCTTC. The V and J genes are TRBV7-2 and TRBJ2-1; D may correspond to TRBD1 or TRBD2 (6 bases each). The ends were cut back, 4 bases at V and 9 bases at J, with 10 bases in the middle. The CDR3 sequence is 12 residues long. Germline assignment: CDR1 SGHTA and CDR2 FQGNSA.